A selection of T cell receptor beta chains follows, all from one sample in a study of T cell responses to AZD1222 COVID-19 vaccine. Produced via immunoSEQ multiplex PCR; TCRdb's table is partial and in-frame only. The table records about 75,000 clones, about 91% of them present only once. The material was peripheral blood, obtained 28 days after the second dose of the MenACWY control vaccine. These receptors originate from an adult who received the MenACWY meningococcal vaccine as a control. Each CDR3 is given with its conserved first and last residue. A D gene is named only where the DNA matches it firmly. Not every row has a clone size; where given, it reads once, few, many or a size class.

j_gene	d_gene	abundance	v_gene	CDR3nt	CDR3aa
TRBJ1-4	NA	NA	TRBV30	TGTGCCTGGACTAGGGCTAATGAAAAACTGTTTTTT	CAWTRANEKLFF
TRBJ1-4	TRBD1	NA	TRBV7-2	TGTGCCAGCAGCTTAGATGGACAGGGCCAGCGAAAACTGTTTTTT	CASSLDGQGQRKLFF
TRBJ2-1	TRBD2	once	TRBV9	TGTGCCAGCAGCCCTCTAGCGGGGGGGCTCGACAATGAGCAGTTCTTC	CASSPLAGGLDNEQFF
TRBJ1-4	TRBD1	NA	TRBV3-1/TRBV3-2	TGTGCCAGCAGCCAAACCCCGGGGACAGCCGAGGTAAAACTGTTTTTT	CASSQTPGTAEVKLFF
TRBJ2-7	NA	NA	TRBV7-9	TGTGCCAGCACCGGGGGAGGCTACGAGCAGTACTTC	CASTGGGYEQYF
TRBJ1-3	NA	NA	TRBV5-5	TGTGCCAGCAGCTTGGCCTTTGGGTATCAGGACACCATATATTTT	CASSLAFGYQDTIYF
TRBJ2-2	TRBD1	NA	TRBV6-5	TGTGCCAGCAGCCGGGACAGCCAGACCGGGGAGCTGTTTTTT	CASSRDSQTGELFF
TRBJ2-5	NA	NA	TRBV27	TGTGCCAGCAGTCCCTCCCGGGGGTTCTCGGAGACCCAGTACTTC	CASSPSRGFSETQYF
TRBJ1-3	NA	NA	TRBV6-5	TGTGCCAGCAGTCTGATGCCTGCGGTAGGAAACACCATATATTTT	CASSLMPAVGNTIYF
TRBJ2-3	NA	few	TRBV2	TGTGCCAGCTCCCGGCTTGGGGATACGCAGTATTTT	CASSRLGDTQYF
TRBJ1-1	NA	NA	TRBV6-5	TGTGCCAGCAGTTATCGGACCTCGAACACTGAAGCTTTCTTT	CASSYRTSNTEAFF
TRBJ1-4	TRBD1	once	TRBV18	TGTGCCAGCTCACCATCCAAAGGACAGGGTGGTGAAAAACTGTTTTTT	CASSPSKGQGGEKLFF
TRBJ1-5	NA	once	TRBV15	TGTGCCACCAGCGCCCAGGGTTTAGGGAGCAATCAGCCCCAGCATTTT	CATSAQGLGSNQPQHF
TRBJ1-2	NA	NA	TRBV19	TGTGCCAGTAGTATAGATCGGGGGACCTATGGCTACACCTTC	CASSIDRGTYGYTF
TRBJ2-5	TRBD2	NA	TRBV5-1	TGCGCCAGCAGCTTGGGGCCTTCTAGCGGGGGACGCCAAGAGACCCAGTACTTC	CASSLGPSSGGRQETQYF
TRBJ2-5	NA	NA	TRBV15	TGTGCCACCAGCAGAGTGGGCAGAGAGACCCAGTACTTC	CATSRVGRETQYF
TRBJ1-1	NA	NA	TRBV6-5	TGTGCCAGCACCCTCGCTGTAAACGGGGGCACTGAAGCTTTCTTT	CASTLAVNGGTEAFF
TRBJ1-1	NA	NA	TRBV5-5	TGTGCCAGCAGCTTGGAGGTAAGGGGTGAAGCTTTCTTT	CASSLEVRGEAFF
TRBJ2-3	TRBD2	NA	TRBV11-3	TGTGCCAGCAGCTTAAGGACTAGCGGGGGGGCGACAGATACGCAGTATTTT	CASSLRTSGGATDTQYF
TRBJ2-7	NA	NA	TRBV7-2	TGTGCCAGCAGCCGCACAAGCTCCATTGCGGGGGAGCAGTACTTC	CASSRTSSIAGEQYF
TRBJ1-6	TRBD1	NA	TRBV25-1	TGTGCCAGCAGCCTAGGACAGGATAATTCACCCCTCCACTTT	CASSLGQDNSPLHF
TRBJ2-5	TRBD1	NA	TRBV7-8	TGTGCCAGCAGCTTAGCGACAGGGGCCGGAGAGACCCAGTACTTC	CASSLATGAGETQYF
TRBJ1-5	NA	NA	TRBV7-6	TGTGCCAGCAGCGGGAATAGCAATCAGCCCCAGCATTTT	CASSGNSNQPQHF
TRBJ1-5	NA	NA	TRBV19	TGTGCCAGTAGCCCCTTGGGTTCCAATCAGCCCCAGCATTTT	CASSPLGSNQPQHF
TRBJ1-2	NA	NA	TRBV30	TGTGCCTGGAGTAAGGGGGGCGGCTACACCTTC	CAWSKGGGYTF
TRBJ1-1	NA	NA	TRBV4-2	TGTGCCAGCAGCCAAGGGATTATGTGGAACACTGAAGCTTTCTTT	CASSQGIMWNTEAFF
TRBJ2-1	TRBD2	NA	TRBV3-1/TRBV3-2	TGTGCCAGCAGCCAAGCGCTAGCGGGGGGCACCAATGAGCAGTTCTTC	CASSQALAGGTNEQFF
TRBJ1-5	NA	NA	TRBV6-2/TRBV6-3	TGTGCCAGCAGTCCCCTCTCCCTTGGCAATCAGCCCCAGCATTTT	CASSPLSLGNQPQHF
TRBJ2-5	TRBD2	NA	TRBV28	TGTGCCAGCAGTTTGCGGGGGGGGCAAGAGACCCAGTACTTC	CASSLRGGQETQYF
TRBJ1-2	NA	once	TRBV19	TGTGCCAGTAGTATTCGGGGTCAGCAGGGCTACACCTTC	CASSIRGQQGYTF
TRBJ2-1	NA	NA	TRBV6-5	TGTGCCAGCGGGCGGGACAATGAGCAGTTCTTC	CASGRDNEQFF
TRBJ1-3	NA	NA	TRBV9	TGTGCCAGCAGCGTAGCTGGGGACTCTGGAAACACCATATATTTT	CASSVAGDSGNTIYF
TRBJ1-1	NA	NA	TRBV7-3	TGTGCCAGCAGCTTAAACAGGAACACTGAAGCTTTCTTT	CASSLNRNTEAFF
TRBJ1-3	TRBD1	NA	TRBV4-1	TGCGCCAGCAGCCGGGGACAGGGCCCTGGAAACACCATATATTTT	CASSRGQGPGNTIYF
TRBJ1-2	NA	NA	TRBV5-1	TGCGCCAGCAGCTTGGCGGACAGCTATGGCTACACCTTC	CASSLADSYGYTF
TRBJ2-1	TRBD2	once	TRBV20-1	TGCAGTGCTAGTGGTCGGGGAGCGGGGGGGTACAATGAGCAGTTCTTC	CSASGRGAGGYNEQFF
TRBJ2-7	NA	NA	TRBV27	TGTGCCAGCAGCGCCTGGGGGGACTCCTACGAGCAGTACTTC	CASSAWGDSYEQYF
TRBJ2-2	NA	NA	TRBV19	TGTGCCAGTAGTATAGAGGTTCAAGGGTCCCAACGACTGTTTTTT	CASSIEVQGSQRLFF
TRBJ2-1	NA	NA	TRBV6-5	TGTGCCAGCAGTTACTCTAGGAGCACCTACAATGAGCAGTTCTTC	CASSYSRSTYNEQFF
TRBJ2-3	NA	NA	TRBV7-2	TGTGCCAGCAGCCTCGGGCTCCACACAGATACGCAGTATTTT	CASSLGLHTDTQYF
TRBJ2-7	NA	NA	TRBV28	TGTGCCAGCACAGGGAGATACGAGCAGTACTTC	CASTGRYEQYF
TRBJ1-4	NA	NA	TRBV9	TGTGCCAGCAGCGCCAGGGAGGGGACTAATGAAAAACTGTTTTTT	CASSAREGTNEKLFF
TRBJ2-7	NA	NA	TRBV21-1	TGTGCCGCCATACGGGGACCCTACGAGCAGTACTTC	CAAIRGPYEQYF
TRBJ2-4	NA	few	TRBV7-8	TGTGCCAGCAGCTTCTCCTCGGGGACCAAAAACATTCAGTACTTC	CASSFSSGTKNIQYF
TRBJ2-6	NA	NA	TRBV5-4	TGTGCCAGCAGCCCGAGGCTGGCCTCTGGGGCCAACGTCCTGACTTTC	CASSPRLASGANVLTF